The 31 T cell receptor beta chains below come from one sample, sequenced in a study of blood T cell repertoires in COVID-19. Profiled with immunoSEQ multiplex PCR; TCRdb holds only in-frame clones, not every one. Here the sample spans fewer than 500,000 clones, roughly 85% being singletons. The sequencing input was peripheral blood. The origin of the receptors is a woman younger than 45 with active or convalescent COVID-19.

CDR3 amino acids: CASSYLMTGNTEKLFF. Written as DNA, the CDR3 is TGTGCCAGCAGTTACCTAATGACAGGGAATACCGAAAAACTGTTTTTT. The chain carries TRBV6-5 and TRBJ1-4, with 7 bases identical to TRBD1. CDR1 and CDR2 (germline): MNHEY, SVGAGI. Unmatched junction bases numbered 11, after V lost 2 bases and J lost 8 bases. This CDR3 has 16 amino acids.

The genes are TRBV2 and TRBJ1-5; D uncertain. V dropped 6 bases and J dropped 3 bases, with 6 bases sitting between them. CDR3 length: 12 amino acids. The germline V gene has CDR1 SNHLY and CDR2 FYNNEI. The CDR3 sequence is CASRAINQPQHF. The DNA of the CDR3 is TGTGCCAGCAGGGCCATCAATCAGCCCCAGCATTTT.

This chain connects TRBV12-3 or TRBV12-4 to TRBJ1-1; perhaps TRBD1 as D (6 bases). There are 13 residues in the CDR3. V shed 3 bases and J shed 9 bases, with 14 bases lying between them. The DNA for the CDR3 is TGTGCCAGCAGTTTTCCGCCAGGGGTTCAAGCTTTCTTT. Translation gives CASSFPPGVQAFF.

This chain connects TRBV19 to TRBJ1-5; 7 bases align to TRBD1. CDR1 is LNHDA, CDR2 SQIVND, per germline (reference sequence). The CDR3 length is 19 residues. V dropped 4 bases and J dropped 1; count of bases not matched to a gene: 16. The DNA for the CDR3 is TGTGCCAGTAGTAACGAAGTGGAACAGGGGATTTTCAGCAATCAGCCCCAGCATTTT. Translated: CASSNEVEQGIFSNQPQHF.

The chain joins TRBV6-5 to TRBJ2-7; no reliable D call. The CDR3 sequence is 15 residues long. The V end lost 5 bases, the J end lost 2 bases, and 16 bases lay between the germline ends. Germline V gene data show CDR1 as MNHEY and CDR2 as SVGAGI. CDR3 bases: TGTGCCAGCAGTCACGCGAGTCTGCCCCCCTACGAGCAGTACTTC. It translates to CASSHASLPPYEQYF.

The rearrangement joins TRBV4-1 to TRBJ2-6; maybe TRBD2 (6 bases). Germline CDR1 MGHRA, CDR2 YSYEKL. Trimming left V 0 bases short and J 0 bases short, with 12 bases between. This CDR3 spans 18 amino acids. The CDR3 region is CASSQDREYTSGANVLTF. The CDR3 region has the DNA TGCGCCAGCAGCCAAGACCGGGAGTATACCTCTGGGGCCAACGTCCTGACTTTC.

CDR3 loop: CASSLTRGEAFF. CDR3 nucleotide sequence: TGTGCCAGCAGTTTAACCCGGGGGGAAGCTTTCTTT. The V call is TRBV28, the J call TRBJ1-1; D is possibly TRBD1 (5 bases). V lost 2 bases and J lost 8, with 9 bases in between. Germline loops: CDR1 MDHEN, CDR2 SYDVKM. This CDR3 region has 12 residues.

The rearrangement uses TRBV5-1 and TRBJ2-7; TRBD1 agrees at 8 bases. The CDR3 contains 16 residues. Trimming at V came to 1 base and at J to 0 bases, leaving 6 bases not matched to a gene. Germline lookup yields CDR1 SGHRS and CDR2 YFSETQ. CDR3 sequence (DNA): TGCGCCAGCAGCTTGACCCTTGGACAGGGCTCCTACGAGCAGTACTTC. Its protein is CASSLTLGQGSYEQYF. Complete variable domain (other parts from reference TRBV5-1 and TRBJ2-7): KAGVTQTPRYLIKTRGQQVTLSCSPISGHRSVSWYQQTPGQGLQFLFEYFSETQRNKGNFPGRFSGRQFSNSRSEMNVSTLELGDSALYLCASSLTLGQGSYEQYFGPGTRLTVT.

V gene TRBV5-1 combines with J gene TRBJ2-7, with D perhaps matching TRBD2 (5 bases). The CDR3 has 13 amino acids. Germline CDR1 is SGHRS and CDR2 is YFSETQ. V lost 2 bases and J 1 base, leaving 7 bases between the germline ends. This CDR3 reads CASSFPGSYEQYF. The CDR3 DNA follows: TGCGCCAGCAGCTTTCCGGGGTCCTACGAGCAGTACTTC.

The chain combines TRBV6-5 with TRBJ1-6; 8 bases line up with TRBD1. V was pared by 6 bases and J by 9 bases, with 7 bases of the junction left unmatched. The CDR3 runs to 14 residues. CDR1 is MNHEY, CDR2 SVGAGI, per germline. This CDR3 reads CASRIGQGRSPLHF. CDR3 in DNA: TGTGCCAGCAGAATTGGACAGGGTCGTTCACCCCTCCACTTT.

This chain uses TRBV12-5 with TRBJ1-5; TRBD1 matches at 8 bases. Germline loops: CDR1 LGHNT, CDR2 FRNRAP. The CDR3 is 14 amino acids. V gave up 1 base and J gave up 7 bases; unmatched junction bases: 3. The CDR3 region is CASGLGTGRQPQHF. The CDR3 coding sequence is TGTGCTAGTGGTTTGGGGACAGGGCGACAGCCCCAGCATTTT.

V and J are TRBV18 and TRBJ1-4; possible D gene TRBD1, 6 bases. Trimming stripped 6 bases from V and 4 bases from J, with 18 bases between. This CDR3 has 16 amino acids. Germline assignment: CDR1 KGHSH and CDR2 LQKENI. CDR3 DNA sequence: TGTGCCAGCTCGCGCGACCTGGACAGATTTAATGAAAAACTGTTTTTT. This encodes CASSRDLDRFNEKLFF.

The chain has TRBV6-5 and TRBJ2-5, with a weak D call TRBD2 (6 bases). The ends were cut back, 5 bases at V and 1 base at J, with 8 bases in the middle. The CDR3 totals 13 residues. Germline V gives CDR1 MNHEY, CDR2 SVGAGI. CDR3 DNA sequence: TGTGCCAGCAGTCGGACTATCCAAGAGACCCAGTACTTC. Its translation: CASSRTIQETQYF.

The V call is TRBV6-1, the J call TRBJ2-3, with 7 nucleotides matching TRBD1. The germline CDR1 and CDR2 sequences are MNHNS and SASEGT. CDR3 length: 19 amino acids. Unmatched junction bases numbered 14, after V lost 2 bases and J lost 0 bases. The CDR3 bases are TGTGCCAGCAGTGAAAGGGTGACAGGGTATGGGTCTAGCACAGATACGCAGTATTTT. Protein sequence: CASSERVTGYGSSTDTQYF.

The gene calls are TRBV7-8 and TRBJ2-3; perhaps TRBD2 as D (6 bases). Germline V gene sequence: CDR1 SGHVS, CDR2 FQNEAQ. CDR3 size: 15 residues. The V end was cut by 3 bases, the J end by 1 base, with 11 bases between. The CDR3 reads CASSFGGARTDTQYF. CDR3 coding DNA: TGTGCCAGCAGCTTCGGCGGGGCCCGCACAGATACGCAGTATTTT.

In its sample, this clone was seen once. The V call is TRBV7-9, the J call TRBJ2-7; D remains unclear. CDR1 is SEHNR, CDR2 FQNEAQ, per germline (reference sequence). V gave up 1 base and J gave up 1 base, with 5 bases separating them. This CDR3 has 13 residues. This CDR3 reads CASSLGLSYEQYF. In DNA form, the CDR3 reads TGTGCCAGCAGCTTAGGACTGTCCTACGAGCAGTACTTC.

This chain uses TRBV5-1 with TRBJ1-1, with 9 bases that match TRBD1. The trim removed 2 bases at V and 4 bases at J, leaving 9 bases unmatched. This CDR3 has 16 amino acids. Germline V CDR1 and CDR2: SGHRS, YFSETQ. CDR3: CASSFLQGAVSTEAFF. The CDR3 coding sequence is TGCGCCAGCAGCTTCCTACAGGGGGCGGTGAGCACTGAAGCTTTCTTT. The variable domain in full, with the rest retrieved from reference TRBV5-1 and TRBJ1-1, is KAGVTQTPRYLIKTRGQQVTLSCSPISGHRSVSWYQQTPGQGLQFLFEYFSETQRNKGNFPGRFSGRQFSNSRSEMNVSTLELGDSALYLCASSFLQGAVSTEAFFGQGTRLTVV.

This sequence joins TRBV24-1 and TRBJ1-2, with D perhaps matching TRBD1 (5 bases). Trimming left V 0 bases short and J 12 bases short, with 19 bases between. This CDR3 has 15 residues. CDR1 and CDR2 (germline): KGHDR, SFDVKD. CDR3 in amino acids: CATSDLGGFVSKHTF. CDR3 sequence (DNA): TGTGCCACCAGTGATTTGGGGGGGTTTGTGTCGAAGCACACCTTC.

The chain links TRBV15 to TRBJ1-2; D gene ambiguous. The germline V gene has CDR1 LNHNV and CDR2 YYDKDF (reference sequence). V was clipped by 5 bases and J by 4 bases, with 11 bases between them. The CDR3 has 13 residues. The CDR3 reads CATSERNSYGYTF. As DNA, the CDR3 is TGTGCCACCAGCGAGAGGAATTCCTATGGCTACACCTTC. Together with reference TRBV15 and TRBJ1-2, the CDR3 gives the full variable domain: DAMVIQNPRYQVTQFGKPVTLSCSQTLNHNVMYWYQQKSSQAPKLLFHYYDKDFNNEADTPDNFQSRRPNTSFCFLDIRSPGLGDTAMYLCATSERNSYGYTFGSGTRLTVV.

The chain links TRBV29-1 to TRBJ2-7, with D tentatively TRBD1 (5 bases). The germline CDR1 and CDR2 sequences are SQVTM and ANQGSEA. The germline V and J ends were trimmed by 5 bases and 4 bases, with 15 bases remaining between them. The CDR3 is made up of 13 amino acids. CDR3 coding DNA: TGCAGCGTTAATCCAGGGATTGGGTACGAGCAGTACTTC. This codes for CSVNPGIGYEQYF.

The chain has TRBV27 and TRBJ2-2; 9 bases map to TRBD2. The germline CDR1 and CDR2 sequences are MNHEY and SMNVEV (reference sequence). V dropped 1 base and J dropped 0; count of bases not matched to a gene: 6. CDR3 size: 18 residues. CDR3 nucleotide sequence: TGTGCCAGCAGTTTATTTGGCCTAGCGGGGACGAACACCGGGGAGCTGTTTTTT. Residues: CASSLFGLAGTNTGELFF.

The V gene is TRBV4-2, the J gene TRBJ2-1, with D hard to call. With 2 bases removed from V and 0 bases from J, the gap between germline ends came to 14 bases. The CDR3 length is 17 residues. Germline CDR1 and CDR2: LGHNA and YNFKEQ. The CDR3 sequence: CASSQFLVGNSYNEQFF. The CDR3 region has the DNA TGTGCCAGCAGCCAATTTTTAGTGGGCAACTCCTACAATGAGCAGTTCTTC.

The rearrangement joins TRBV5-4 to TRBJ1-2; TRBD1 is a possible D gene (6 bases). Germline CDR1 and CDR2: SGHNT and YYREEE (reference sequence). The CDR3 has 15 amino acids. The ends were cut back, 3 bases at V and 2 bases at J, with 14 bases in the middle. Here the CDR3 DNA reads TGTGCCAGCAGCTATGGACAGCTGACGAACTATGGCTACACCTTC. It encodes CASSYGQLTNYGYTF.

The V call is TRBV19, the J call TRBJ2-2, with D unresolved. Trimming removed 5 bases from V and 6 bases from J, with 4 bases in between. This CDR3 comprises 11 residues. CDR1 is LNHDA, CDR2 SQIVND, per germline (reference sequence). The CDR3 reads CASSPSGELFF. In DNA form, the CDR3 reads TGTGCCAGTAGTCCGTCCGGGGAGCTGTTTTTT.

The gene calls are TRBV7-6 and TRBJ1-2, with 11 bases lining up with TRBD1. CDR1 is SGHVS, CDR2 FNYEAQ, per germline. The CDR3 is made up of 18 amino acids. Germline trimming cut 5 bases from V and 0 bases from J; bases unmatched to any gene: 11. CDR3 region: CASSPPRGQGASNYGYTF. CDR3 bases: TGTGCCAGCAGCCCTCCCCGAGGACAGGGGGCCTCTAACTATGGCTACACCTTC. The whole variable domain, remainder taken from reference TRBV7-6 and TRBJ1-2, is GAGVSQSPRYKVTKRGQDVALRCDPISGHVSLYWYRQALGQGPEFLTYFNYEAQQDKSGLPNDRFSAERPEGSISTLTIQRTEQRDSAMYRCASSPPRGQGASNYGYTFGSGTRLTVV.

This clone was observed a single time. The sample carries other DNA sequences with the same CDR3. The chain is built from TRBV5-4 and TRBJ2-7; 11 positions agree with TRBD2. The germline CDR1 and CDR2 sequences are SGHNT and YYREEE (reference sequence). The CDR3 runs 15 residues. The V segment lost 3 bases and the J segment 2 bases; nucleotides outside the gene matches: 4. Here the CDR3 DNA reads TGTGCCAGCAGCTCAGGGACTAGCGGAACCTACGAGCAGTACTTC. It is translated as CASSSGTSGTYEQYF.

This clone showed up just once. V is TRBV19 and J is TRBJ1-2; D not certain. The CDR3 runs to 16 residues. The ends were cut back, 3 bases at V and 2 bases at J, with 16 bases in the middle. Germline V lookup: CDR1 LNHDA, CDR2 SQIVND (reference sequence). CDR3 amino acids: CASSMGSSTANYGYTF. The CDR3 coding sequence is TGTGCCAGTAGTATGGGCTCCTCGACGGCAAACTATGGCTACACCTTC.

This clone was recorded once. Other nucleotide sequences in the sample specify the same CDR3. The V call is TRBV18, the J call TRBJ1-1, with D perhaps TRBD1 (5 bases). CDR3 length: 15 residues. Germline values: CDR1 KGHSH, CDR2 LQKENI. V was cut by 0 bases and J by 1 base, with 9 bases left in between. CDR3 DNA: TGTGCCAGCTCACCACCGGGGGGTAGGAACACTGAAGCTTTCTTT. This sequence encodes CASSPPGGRNTEAFF.

This sequence joins TRBV4-2 and TRBJ1-3; no firm D call. CDR3 length: 16 amino acids. V gave up 0 bases and J gave up 1 base, with 10 bases separating them. The germline gives CDR1 LGHNA, CDR2 YNFKEQ. CDR3 amino acids: CASSQEEGLSGNTIYF. In DNA, the CDR3 is TGTGCCAGCAGCCAAGAAGAGGGTTTGTCTGGAAACACCATATATTTT.

This clone was observed once. The V gene is TRBV27, the J gene TRBJ2-2; D is perhaps TRBD2 (7 bases). The V gene's germline CDR1 is MNHEY and CDR2 SMNVEV (reference sequence). Trimming stripped 2 bases from V and 1 base from J, with 11 bases between. The CDR3 has 16 residues. The CDR3 nucleotides are TGTGCCAGCAGTTTAGTCGGGGGGCTGAACACCGGGGAGCTGTTTTTT. It translates to CASSLVGGLNTGELFF.

The chain joins TRBV7-9 to TRBJ2-1, with 8 bases matching TRBD2. With 2 bases clipped from V and 9 bases from J, the junction kept 6 bases outside the gene matches. From germline, CDR1 is SEHNR and CDR2 FQNEAQ (reference sequence). This CDR3 comprises 14 residues. The CDR3 loop is CASSLREGPVEQFF. DNA of the CDR3: TGTGCCAGCAGCTTACGGGAGGGCCCGGTTGAGCAGTTCTTC.